This T cell receptor (beta chain) was observed in a study of graft-versus-host responses after intestinal transplantation. Study details: Anti-thymocyte globulin served as induction for all recipients, who then took tacrolimus and steroids for about 3 years.

Here immunoSEQ multiplex PCR was the method, and the copy in TCRdb shows in-frame clones only, minus some. The table lists about 100,000 clones, less than 90% of them singletons, with around 0.95% in the top ten. After removal of 4 bases from V and 8 bases from J, the junction contained 10 bases not matched to a gene. From germline, CDR1 is SGHRS and CDR2 YFSETQ. CDR3 length equals 15 residues. This clone was picked up a small number of times. As yet, its antigen is unknown. V and J are TRBV5-1 and TRBJ1-2; 11 nucleotides line up with TRBD1. The sequence was obtained from a human donor who was the organ donor for an intestinal transplant. Material: unstimulated CD4+ T cells sorted from spleen or lymph node cells, obtained before transplant. CDR3 amino acids: CASSDPGTGGGGYTF. The CDR3 DNA reads as TGCGCCAGCAGCGATCCCGGGACAGGGGGTGGAGGCTACACCTTC.